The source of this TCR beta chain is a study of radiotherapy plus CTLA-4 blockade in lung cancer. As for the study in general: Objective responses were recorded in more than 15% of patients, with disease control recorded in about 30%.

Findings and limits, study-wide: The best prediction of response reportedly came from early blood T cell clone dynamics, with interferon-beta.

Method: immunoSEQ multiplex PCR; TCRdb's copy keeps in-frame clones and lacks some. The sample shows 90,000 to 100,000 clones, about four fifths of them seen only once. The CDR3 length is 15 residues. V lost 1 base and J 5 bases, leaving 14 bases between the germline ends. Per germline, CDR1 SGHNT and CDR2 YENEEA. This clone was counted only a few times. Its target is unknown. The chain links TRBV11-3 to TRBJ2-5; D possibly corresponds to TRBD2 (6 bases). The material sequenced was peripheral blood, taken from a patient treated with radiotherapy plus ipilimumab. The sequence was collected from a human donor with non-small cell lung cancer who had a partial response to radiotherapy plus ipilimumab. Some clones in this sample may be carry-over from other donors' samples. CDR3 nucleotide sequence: TGTGCCAGCAGCTTAGGAGCCTGGGGGAGGGAGACCCAGTACTTC. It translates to CASSLGAWGRETQYF. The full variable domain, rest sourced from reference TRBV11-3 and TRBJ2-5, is EAGVVQSPRYKIIEKKQPVAFWCNPISGHNTLYWYLQNLGQGPELLIRYENEEAVDDSQLPKDRFSAERLKGVDSTLKIQPAELGDSAVYLCASSLGAWGRETQYFGPGTRLLVL.